The rows below give T cell receptor beta chains drawn from one sample of a study of spatial heterogeneity in lung cancer. TCRdb itself ran the 5' RACE reads through MiXCR, one entry per CDR3 protein. This table holds 60,000 to 75,000 distinct CDR3 sequences, nearly 6.5% found once. The starting material was PBMCs, obtained at surgery. The receptors were sampled from a female donor with early-stage non-small cell lung cancer. The conserved cysteine and the conserved F or W are not part of the CDR3 here. Each record gives: D gene, V gene, CDR3 protein. A D gene is named only where the DNA matches it firmly.

.	TRBV5-1	ASSPTTGASYGYT
TRBD1	TRBV27	ASSFGTGRGSYEQY
.	TRBV20-1	SATQGDTQY
TRBD1	TRBV20-1	SASQGGRYSNQPQH
TRBD1	TRBV6-1	ASSDDRGGTNEKLF
.	TRBV12-3/TRBV12-4	ASSVQGVGEKLF
TRBD1	TRBV28	ASSPGTGGDYGYT
.	TRBV7-6	ASSLEAQNTEAF
.	TRBV28	ASSPDRFQETQY
.	TRBV6-1	ASSARETQY
TRBD1	TRBV10-3	AITRQGPTDTQY
TRBD1	TRBV14	ASSPLRDRGSPLH
.	TRBV7-2	ASSLAGTENTGELF
.	TRBV12-3/TRBV12-4	ASSIPDTQY
.	TRBV11-2	ASSSGPLGEKLF
.	TRBV7-3	ASSFSLSTDTQY
.	TRBV5-5	ASSLSWGDNGYT
TRBD2	TRBV12-3/TRBV12-4	ASSPLAGVAYEQY
.	TRBV11-3	ASSLGQNTGELF
.	TRBV20-1	SASLEEGPHEQY
TRBD1	TRBV9	ASSAGGRETQY
.	TRBV28	ASSYDRNNSPLH